The 19 T cell receptor beta chains in this list originate from one sample, sequenced in a study of T-cell reconstitution after alpha-beta-depleted transplantation in children. Study results and caveats: Several hundred expanded graft clones reportedly were the source of alpha-beta T cells about two months after transplant.

Preparing the TCRbeta library involved the use of unique molecular identifiers. MiXCR, run by TCRdb on the PCR reads, gives a single entry per CDR3 protein. The data show around 30,000 distinct CDR3 sequences, about 7% seen once. These receptors are not linked to any known antigen. The sequences come from peripheral blood, collected 60 days after TCRalphabeta/CD19-depleted stem cell transplant. The receptors originated from a child under two years old who had a stem cell transplant for acute myeloid leukemia, so the T cells may come from the graft donor.

This chain uses TRBV29-1 with TRBJ2-5, with TRBD1 matching over 7 bases. CDR1 and CDR2 from the germline V gene are SQVTM and ANQGSEA. Losses at the gene ends were 5 bases for V and 7 bases for J; bases not matched to a gene: 7. This CDR3 contains 12 residues. The CDR3 DNA reads TGCAGCGTTCTGACAGGGAGAGCGACCCAGTACTTC. It encodes CSVLTGRATQYF. Together with reference TRBV29-1 and TRBJ2-5, the CDR3 gives the full variable domain: SAVISQKPSRDICQRGTSLTIQCQVDSQVTMMFWYRQQPGQSLTLIATANQGSEATYESGFVIDKFPISRPNLTFSTLTVSNMSPEDSSIYLCSVLTGRATQYFGPGTRLLVL.

This clonotype occurred many times. The J gene is TRBJ1-4, the V gene TRBV4-2; D gene ambiguous. The germline V gene has CDR1 LGHNA and CDR2 YNFKEQ. V lost 0 bases to trimming and J lost 13 bases, with 21 bases between them. This CDR3 spans 16 amino acids. The CDR3 DNA reads TGTGCCAGCAGCCAAGATGTGGCACGAGTCAATAATGGACTGTTTTTT. Amino acids: CASSQDVARVNNGLFF.

This clonotype was seen at least ten times. V usage is TRBV5-1 and J usage is TRBJ2-2; 8 positions agree with TRBD1. Looked up from germline, CDR1 is SGHRS and CDR2 is YFSETQ. The V gene end was trimmed by 7 bases and the J gene end by 0 bases; junction bases not matched to a gene: 2. CDR3 length equals 14 residues. In nucleotides, the CDR3 is TGCGCCAGCGGGGACAGGCCGAACACCGGGGAGCTGTTTTTT. Translation: CASGDRPNTGELFF.

This clonotype appeared a few times. A read error may explain this, as a much larger clone is one base away. The gene calls are TRBV20-1 and TRBJ1-2, with 10 bases matching TRBD1. Germline CDR1 reads DFQATT; CDR2 reads SNEGSKA (reference sequence). The CDR3 totals 17 residues. V shed 8 bases, J shed 0 bases, and the junction held 15 bases outside the gene matches. This CDR3 is CSTRPGQGRHTNYGYTF. The CDR3 DNA reads as TGCAGTACTCGACCGGGACAGGGGCGACATACTAACTATGGCTACACCTTC.

This clonotype was detected many times. The V call is TRBV7-2, the J call TRBJ2-1; no clear D gene. The CDR3 runs to 12 residues. V shed 2 bases and J shed 7 bases, with 6 bases lying between them. Germline-derived CDR1 and CDR2 are SGHTA and FQGNSA. CDR3 sequence: CASSLRWNEQFF. CDR3 nucleotides: TGTGCCAGCAGCTTAAGGTGGAATGAGCAGTTCTTC.

This clonotype showed up just a few times. The V call is TRBV27, the J call TRBJ2-7, with TRBD2 matching over 8 bases. The length of the CDR3 is 13 residues. J lost 4 bases, V lost 2 bases, and 1 base had no gene match. Germline CDR1 is MNHEY and CDR2 is SMNVEV (reference sequence). The CDR3 spells CASSLTSGYEQYF. The CDR3 coding sequence is TGTGCCAGCAGTTTAACTAGCGGATACGAGCAGTACTTC.

This clonotype was picked up many times. The J gene is TRBJ2-3, the V gene TRBV12-5; 8 bases match TRBD1. The CDR3 length is 13 residues. Losses at the gene ends were 9 bases for V and 1 base for J; bases not matched to a gene: 3. Germline CDR1 is LGHNT and CDR2 is FRNRAP. The CDR3 here is CASFRGRTDTQYF. DNA for the CDR3: TGTGCTAGCTTCAGGGGGCGCACAGATACGCAGTATTTT.

This clonotype was seen repeatedly, ten times or more. The chain employs TRBV20-1 and TRBJ2-5; 9 nucleotides line up with TRBD2. V shed 3 bases and J 4 bases; nucleotides not matched to a gene: 3. Germline V gives CDR1 DFQATT, CDR2 SNEGSKA (reference sequence). The CDR3 is made up of 13 amino acids. CDR3 sequence: CSARGLAAETQYF. CDR3 DNA sequence: TGCAGTGCTAGGGGACTAGCTGCAGAGACCCAGTACTTC.

This clonotype was observed at least ten times. In DNA, the CDR3 is TGTGCCAGCAGTTACTCCACAGGGCGGTATCAGCCCCAGCATTTT. This encodes CASSYSTGRYQPQHF. This chain links TRBV6-2 or TRBV6-3 with TRBJ1-5; D may be TRBD1 (6 bases). CDR3 length equals 15 residues. Germline V CDR1 and CDR2: MNHEY, SVGEGT. V was clipped by 0 bases and J by 5 bases, with 11 bases between them.

This clonotype was recorded many times. V is TRBV28 and J is TRBJ2-3; the match to TRBD2 covers 10 bases. Losses at the gene ends were 4 bases for V and 4 bases for J; bases not matched to a gene: 14. Looked up from germline, CDR1 is MDHEN and CDR2 is SYDVKM. The CDR3 sequence is 18 residues long. CDR3 nucleotide sequence: TGTGCCAGCAGTTGGAGGACAGCCGAAGCGGGAGGGGCAGATACGCAGTATTTT. This sequence encodes CASSWRTAEAGGADTQYF. Based on the CDR3 plus reference TRBV28 and TRBJ2-3, the full variable domain is DVKVTQSSRYLVKRTGEKVFLECVQDMDHENMFWYRQDPGLGLRLIYFSYDVKMKEKGDIPEGYSVSREKKERFSLILESASTNQTSMYLCASSWRTAEAGGADTQYFGPGTRLTVL.

This clonotype showed up many times. The V call is TRBV18, the J call TRBJ2-2; D is undetermined. V dropped 5 bases and J dropped 6 bases, with 7 bases sitting between them. CDR3 size: 12 residues. From germline, CDR1 is KGHSH and CDR2 LQKENI. CDR3 loop: CASSWSPGELFF. The CDR3 region has the DNA TGTGCCAGCTCATGGTCACCCGGGGAGCTGTTTTTT. Full variable domain (rest looked up from reference TRBV18 and TRBJ2-2): NAGVMQNPRHLVRRRGQEARLRCSPMKGHSHVYWYRQLPEEGLKFMVYLQKENIIDESGMPKERFSAEFPKEGPSILRIQQVVRGDSAAYFCASSWSPGELFFGEGSRLTVL.

This clonotype is categorized as medium-sized. This sequence joins TRBV11-2 and TRBJ2-7, with D possibly matching TRBD1 (6 bases). The CDR3 is 16 residues long. Germline CDR1 is SGHAT and CDR2 is FQNNGV. V lost 5 bases and J 1 base, leaving 18 bases between the germline ends. This CDR3 reads CASSRRSAGASYEQYF. CDR3 DNA: TGTGCCAGCAGCCGGAGGTCGGCAGGGGCATCCTACGAGCAGTACTTC.

In this sample, this clonotype turned up many times. The chain couples TRBV6-1 to TRBJ2-4; D is possibly TRBD1 (5 bases). CDR1 is MNHNS and CDR2 is SASEGT in the germline V gene. Trimming took 7 bases from V and 1 from J, leaving 14 bases between them. This CDR3 comprises 15 residues. CDR3 region: CASMQGLRAKNIQYF. CDR3 sequence (DNA): TGTGCCAGCATGCAGGGTTTGAGGGCCAAAAACATTCAGTACTTC.

This clonotype was observed a handful of times. V is TRBV15 and J is TRBJ2-5; D may be TRBD1 (5 bases). This CDR3 is built from 17 residues. V shed 0 bases and J shed 0 bases, with 14 bases lying between them. In germline, CDR1 is LNHNV, CDR2 YYDKDF (reference sequence). The DNA for the CDR3 is TGTGCCACCAGCAGAGATGGGGCAGGCCCGTACCAAGAGACCCAGTACTTC. Its translation is CATSRDGAGPYQETQYF.

This clonotype was counted at least ten times. V gene TRBV24-1 combines with J gene TRBJ2-5, with 7 bases aligning to TRBD2. The CDR3 sequence is 15 residues long. V lost 5 bases and J lost 1; bases outside the gene matches: 6. Germline loops: CDR1 KGHDR, CDR2 SFDVKD. DNA of the CDR3: TGTGCCACCAGTGGCCTAGCGGATCCCCAAGAGACCCAGTACTTC. This sequence encodes CATSGLADPQETQYF.

This clonotype has ten or more counts. This chain links TRBV7-2 with TRBJ1-3, with D hard to call. Germline CDR1 is SGHTA and CDR2 is FQGNSA. Trimming stripped 1 base from V and 2 bases from J, with 9 bases between. The CDR3 runs to 15 residues. This chain's CDR3 is CASSLVASPGNTIYF. In nucleotides, the CDR3 is TGTGCCAGCAGCTTAGTGGCCAGCCCTGGAAACACCATATATTTT. The entire variable domain, with the rest obtained from reference TRBV7-2 and TRBJ1-3, is as follows: GAGVSQSPSNKVTEKGKDVELRCDPISGHTALYWYRQSLGQGLEFLIYFQGNSAPDKSGLPSDRFSAERTGGSVSTLTIQRTQQEDSAVYLCASSLVASPGNTIYFGEGSWLTVV.

This clonotype was recorded many times. The chain uses TRBV19 and TRBJ2-1; 9 nucleotides align to TRBD2. The CDR3 is 15 residues long. J gave up 8 bases and V 6 bases, and 11 bases lay outside the gene matches. Germline lookup yields CDR1 LNHDA and CDR2 SQIVND (reference sequence). Written as DNA, the CDR3 is TGTGCCAGTAGACGGGGGGGGACTAGCTTCCATGAGCAGTTCTTC. Its protein is CASRRGGTSFHEQFF. Full variable domain (outside the CDR3, taken from reference TRBV19 and TRBJ2-1): DGGITQSPKYLFRKEGQNVTLSCEQNLNHDAMYWYRQDPGQGLRLIYYSQIVNDFQKGDIAEGYSVSREKKESFPLTVTSAQKNPTAFYLCASRRGGTSFHEQFFGPGTRLTVL.

This clonotype occurred many times. V is TRBV7-9 and J is TRBJ2-7, with 7 bases that match TRBD1. The CDR3 has 13 residues. Germline CDR1 SEHNR, CDR2 FQNEAQ (reference sequence). The ends lost 9 bases at V and 3 bases at J; junction bases unmatched: 8. For the CDR3, the DNA is TGTGCCAGTTCAGACAGGGCCCTCTACGAGCAGTACTTC. This codes for CASSDRALYEQYF.

This clonotype was counted ten times or more. The V and J genes are TRBV29-1 and TRBJ1-1, with D possibly TRBD1 on 6 matching bases. The CDR3 is made up of 12 amino acids. V was pared by 4 bases and J by 6 bases, with 12 bases between. CDR1 and CDR2 from the germline V gene are SQVTM and ANQGSEA. Written as DNA, the CDR3 is TGCAGCGTTGCCGGGGGCGCGGCTGAAGCTTTCTTT. Translated: CSVAGGAAEAFF.